Included here is one T cell receptor beta chain sequence, with context. This clonotype was counted a few times. It lacks a known antigen. Base qualities are missing; no much larger clone stands one base away. Reading from cysteine to phenylalanine, the CDR3 counts 17 amino acids. The retained sequence is limited to the CDR3, 51 bases, with the frame set at the first base. Compared with germline, V lacks 1 base and J lacks 0 bases; bases without a gene match: 7. The germline V gene (reference sequence) supplies CDR1 SGHNT and CDR2 YYREEE. Receptor libraries were prepared by 5' RACE. Data came from a NextSeq 500. Unique molecular identifiers were attached to individual cDNA molecules in the TCR library protocol so that sequencing error and PCR bias could be corrected. Both TCR alpha and beta chains were sequenced, and tight co-correlation was observed between alpha and beta sequence abundances in each sample. Turning to the authors' computational methods: V gene, J gene and CDR3 annotation of TCR sequences was performed with Decombinator V4. Expanded TCRs were defined as changing significantly between any two time points under a Poisson model with p below 0.0001. TCR abundances were normalised to the total number of TCRs sequenced in each sample and reported as counts per million. TRAV1-2 paired with TRAJ12, TRAJ20 or TRAJ33 defined MAIT TCRs, while TRAV10 paired with TRAJ18 defined iNKT TCRs. A search of VDJdb, accessed on 1 November 2021, was run for TCRs annotated to CMV, EBV and SARS-CoV-2, with TCRs annotated for multiple antigens excluded. TCRdb reworked the public reads: Q25 trimming with fastp, MiXCR clone assembly, productive beta chains retained. Rows matching on CDR3 protein sequence are summarized as one entry with the most common DNA and genes. What appears here as the V and J calls and clone size reflects TCRdb's work, not the paper's. The sample has around 83,000 distinct CDR3 sequences on record, more than 9% of them singletons. The ten largest account for roughly 8% of the sample.

The study was a case-control design nested within a healthcare worker cohort in London, UK, with weekly nasopharyngeal swab PCR tests and blood sampling. Healthcare workers were recruited between 23 and 31 March 2020, during the week of the UK lockdown, and were followed weekly for up to roughly 15 weeks. This sample stems from a study of early T cells in non-severe SARS-CoV-2 infection listed by TCRdb under 2021. For the study in its entirety: Bulk RNA from unsorted whole blood was used for TCR sequencing, so alpha and beta chains could not be paired.

Study-wide conclusions, independent of this receptor: VDJdb matching was skewed toward anti-spike CD8 responses and likely underestimated virus-specific expansions by missing private and CD4 specificities.

The chain links TRBV5-4 with TRBJ2-7, and TRBD2 aligns with 10 junction nucleotides. The sequences come from whole blood, collected at baseline. This TCR came from an adult who was a healthcare worker with PCR-confirmed SARS-CoV-2 infection or an uninfected control (not recorded which). The CDR3 amino acid sequence is: CASSLNPTSGNSYEQYF. Here is the DNA: TGTGCCAGCAGCTTGAACCCAACTAGCGGGAACTCCTACGAGCAGTACTTC.